The clone carrying this TCR beta chain showed up many times. Its antigen remains unknown. The CDR3 spans 14 residues. Losses at the gene ends were 4 bases for V and 4 bases for J; bases not matched to a gene: 7. Germline loops: CDR1 SGHNT, CDR2 YYREEE (reference sequence). This entry comes from a study of prognosis after radiotherapy for stage I lung cancer. Study summary: Enrolled patients comprised 12 to 15 with newly diagnosed primary stage I lung tumors and several with oligometastatic NSCLC after surgical resection of the primary tumor.

Blood, around 6 milliliters, was collected at each of two time points. Two rounds of multiplex PCR amplified TCR beta CDR3 from genomic DNA. The authors ran first-round PCR with primers specific to each TRBV and TRBJ gene. TCRdb independently ran MiXCR on the multiplex PCR reads; one entry per CDR3 protein. The repertoire holds some 24,000 distinct CDR3 sequences, with 35% to 40% as singletons. The study, taken as a whole, reports: A determination of whether the expanded TCR clones were tumor-specific was not made. Lower values of Shannon entropy after stereotactic body radiation therapy were seen in patients who developed distant metastases.

Sequencing used PBMCs, obtained before or after stereotactic body radiation therapy (not recorded which). This receptor was obtained from a donor aged 50 or older with non-small cell lung cancer. The J gene is TRBJ2-7, the V gene TRBV5-4, with 8 bases fitting TRBD1. The CDR3 DNA reads as TGTGCCAGCAGCAAACGGGACAGGCAATACGAGCAGTACTTC. This encodes CASSKRDRQYEQYF.